One and the same sample provided the 29 T cell receptor beta chains below, sequenced in a study of blood T cells in healthy people across ages. For the second PCR, which ran for about 7 to 12 cycles, a sample-barcoded 5' primer and a J-beta primer mix were used. TCRdb reprocessed the 5' RACE reads with MiXCR, giving one entry per CDR3 protein. Of 700,000 to 950,000 distinct CDR3 sequences listed, roughly two fifths are singletons. The sample comprised blood. These receptors all come from a woman aged 60-70 years in good health.

This clonotype has a count of ten or more. The gene calls are TRBV20-1 and TRBJ2-1, with 10 bases matching TRBD2. This CDR3 is built from 14 residues. V lost 1 base, J lost 3 bases, and 0 bases stayed unmatched. CDR1 DFQATT and CDR2 SNEGSKA come from the germline V gene (reference sequence). The CDR3 nucleotides are TGCAGTGCTAGAGGGACTAGCGGCTACAATGAGCAGTTCTTC. Its translation: CSARGTSGYNEQFF.

In its sample, this clonotype was seen a few times. This chain joins TRBV2 and TRBJ2-1; 12 bases fit TRBD2. The germline V gene has CDR1 SNHLY and CDR2 FYNNEI. The CDR3 consists of 15 residues. J was trimmed by 8 bases and V by 5 bases; bases with no gene match: 7. The CDR3 nucleotides are TGTGCCAGCAGTCCCGGACTAGCGGGATTGGATGAGCAGTTCTTC. Its protein product is CASSPGLAGLDEQFF.

This clonotype was seen a handful of times. The gene calls are TRBV6-5 and TRBJ2-6; no reliable D call. CDR3 size: 19 residues. Trimming removed 2 bases at V and 4 bases at J, with 21 bases between. The V gene's germline CDR1 is MNHEY and CDR2 SVGAGI. This CDR3 reads CASSYTDSLRALGANVLTF. The CDR3 coding sequence is TGTGCCAGCAGTTACACCGATTCATTGAGAGCTCTGGGGGCCAACGTCCTGACTTTC.

The chain employs TRBV3-1 and TRBJ2-1; 7 bases are a match to TRBD2. Germline V gene data show CDR1 as LGHDT and CDR2 as YNNKEL (reference sequence). V trimming: 4 bases; J trimming: 6 bases; junction bases outside the gene matches: 12. This CDR3 is 16 amino acids long. The CDR3 nucleotides are TGTGCCAGCAGCCCGCAATGGCGGGAGAGTTCCAATGAGCAGTTCTTC. Translation: CASSPQWRESSNEQFF.

The chain uses TRBV29-1 and TRBJ1-2; D is unresolved. The V gene's germline CDR1 is SQVTM and CDR2 ANQGSEA. This CDR3 contains 10 residues. V shed 4 bases and J shed 7 bases, with 7 bases lying between them. As DNA, the CDR3 is TGCAGCGTTGTGGACCCTGGCTACACCTTC. It is translated as CSVVDPGYTF.

This clonotype was seen ten or more times. This rearrangement joins TRBV29-1 to TRBJ2-1, with D perhaps matching TRBD1 (7 bases). V was pared by 8 bases and J by 6 bases, with 17 bases between. The CDR3 runs 13 residues. CDR1 is SQVTM and CDR2 is ANQGSEA in the germline V gene. CDR3 in DNA: TGCAGCACCCAAACCCAGGGGGGCAATGAGCAGTTCTTC. Protein product: CSTQTQGGNEQFF.

The chain is built from TRBV3-1 and TRBJ2-4; D is undetermined. The CDR3 is 16 amino acids. Germline V lookup: CDR1 LGHDT, CDR2 YNNKEL (reference sequence). Trimming cost V 1 base and J 0 bases, with 10 bases left between them. The CDR3 bases are TGTGCCAGCAGCCAAGGTAGGGTGGGAGCCAAAAACATTCAGTACTTC. Protein sequence: CASSQGRVGAKNIQYF.

This clonotype was recorded only once. The germline gene is not matched at one end of the junction; a read error may be the cause. The CDR3 is CARREEAGPTDTQYF. The CDR3 DNA is TGTGCCCGCAGGGAAGAGGCGGGGCCCACAGATACGCAGTATTTT. The chain recombines TRBV13 with TRBJ2-3; the D gene is possibly TRBD2 (6 bases). Per the germline V gene, CDR1 is PRHDT and CDR2 is FYEKMQ (reference sequence). The CDR3 consists of 15 residues.

The chain links TRBV6-2 or TRBV6-3 to TRBJ2-1; D perhaps matches TRBD2 (6 bases). Near its end, the DNA agrees better with TRBJ2-7, so the J call may be wrong. Germline V gene sequence: CDR1 MNHEY, CDR2 SVGEGT. The CDR3 length is 15 residues. DNA for the CDR3: TGTGCCAGCAGTCCCAGGCGGGGCCTCTACAATGAGCAGTACTTC. As protein: CASSPRRGLYNEQYF.

On this clonotype itself: A much more abundant neighbour one base away suggests this may be a read error. The chain couples TRBV29-1 to TRBJ2-1, with TRBD1 matching 7 bases. The closer fit of TRBJ2-7 to the DNA end suggests the J call may be wrong. This CDR3 is 16 amino acids long. Germline assignment: CDR1 SQVTM and CDR2 ANQGSEA. CDR3 DNA sequence: TGCAGCGTTGAAGGGGGACAGAGAGGCTCCTACAATGAGCAGTACTTC. Protein product: CSVEGGQRGSYNEQYF.

About this clonotype: A much larger clone lies one base from this, so it may be a read error. The gene calls are TRBV4-3 and TRBJ1-1, with D maybe TRBD1 (5 bases). The V end was cut by 1 base, the J end by 10 bases, with 10 bases between. The length of the CDR3 is 12 residues. CDR1 and CDR2 from the germline V gene are LGHNA and YSLEER. DNA of the CDR3: TGCGCCAGCAGCCAAGTAAGCAGGGCAGCTTTCTTT. Protein product: CASSQVSRAAFF.

The chain links TRBV20-1 to TRBJ2-6, with a weak D call TRBD2 (5 bases). V was clipped by 3 bases and J by 0 bases, with 15 bases between them. Germline CDR1 DFQATT, CDR2 SNEGSKA (reference sequence). CDR3 length: 17 residues. The CDR3 nucleotides are TGCAGTGCTAGCAATCCGGGAATACCCTCTGGGGCCAACGTCCTGACTTTC. It translates to CSASNPGIPSGANVLTF.

This clonotype was picked up many times. The chain combines TRBV25-1 with TRBJ2-1; the D gene is possibly TRBD2 (6 bases). The germline V and J ends were trimmed by 2 bases and 7 bases, with 6 bases remaining between them. CDR1 and CDR2 from the germline V gene are MGHDK and SYGVNS. The CDR3 has 12 residues. The CDR3 reads CASSEGGNEQFF. CDR3 nucleotides: TGTGCCAGCAGTGAAGGGGGGAATGAGCAGTTCTTC.

The sample holds many counts of this clonotype. This may be a read error: a much more frequent sequence differs by one nucleotide. The chain has TRBV6-5 and TRBJ2-7; D is unclear. Germline V gene sequence: CDR1 MNHEY, CDR2 SVGAGI. V gave up 2 bases and J gave up 1 base, with 9 bases separating them. The CDR3 spans 14 residues. CDR3 loop: CASSYAPGSYEQYF. CDR3 in DNA: TGTGCCAGCAGTTACGCGCCAGGATCCTACGAGCAGTACTTC.

The chain has TRBV5-6 and TRBJ2-5, with D possibly TRBD2 on 6 matching bases. V was clipped by 4 bases and J by 7 bases, with 11 bases between them. Germline CDR1 SGHDT, CDR2 YYEEEE. CDR3 length: 12 amino acids. The chain's CDR3 is CASSGDSGTQYF. In DNA form, the CDR3 reads TGTGCCAGCAGCGGGGACTCGGGGACCCAGTACTTC.

The rearrangement uses TRBV29-1 and TRBJ2-3; no clear D gene. This CDR3 comprises 11 residues. The germline V and J ends were trimmed by 6 bases and 6 bases, with 10 bases remaining between them. The germline V gene encodes CDR1 SQVTM and CDR2 ANQGSEA. CDR3 in DNA: TGCAGCGTGGCACATTTGGATACGCAGTATTTT. Protein: CSVAHLDTQYF.

Many counts were recorded for this clonotype. This chain uses TRBV10-2 with TRBJ2-1; no clear D gene. Germline CDR1 and CDR2: WSHSY and SAAADI. The CDR3 length is 12 residues. The V end lost 2 bases, the J end lost 6 bases, and 5 bases lay between the germline ends. The chain's CDR3 is CASSETLNEQFF. As DNA, the CDR3 is TGCGCCAGCAGTGAGACTCTCAATGAGCAGTTCTTC.

This clonotype was recorded at least ten times. This chain connects TRBV24-1 to TRBJ2-5; D might be TRBD2 (5 bases). V was pared by 7 bases and J by 5 bases, with 25 bases between. Per germline, CDR1 KGHDR and CDR2 SFDVKD. CDR3 length equals 17 residues. The CDR3 nucleotides read TGTGCCACCAGCGCACCCACTAGACTGATGGAAGGGGAGACCCAGTACTTC. Its protein is CATSAPTRLMEGETQYF.

This clonotype was picked up a small number of times. The V and J genes are TRBV24-1 and TRBJ2-2; D is unresolved. CDR3 size: 16 residues. Germline-derived CDR1 and CDR2 are KGHDR and SFDVKD. Trimming took 2 bases from V and 3 from J, leaving 12 bases between them. CDR3 coding DNA: TGTGCCACCAGTGATTCCCAGTATGGCGACACCGGGGAGCTGTTTTTT. Translated, it gives CATSDSQYGDTGELFF.

The chain links TRBV6-2 or TRBV6-3 to TRBJ2-5; 7 bases are shared with TRBD2. V lost 5 bases, J lost 6 bases, and 12 bases stayed unmatched. Per the germline V gene, CDR1 is MNHEY and CDR2 is SVGEGT. The length of the CDR3 is 15 residues. The CDR3 is CASSTQRGGGKTQYF. The CDR3 region has the DNA TGTGCCAGCAGTACCCAGCGGGGCGGGGGAAAGACCCAGTACTTC.

The chain combines TRBV2 with TRBJ2-3; TRBD1 is a possible D gene (6 bases). CDR1 is SNHLY and CDR2 is FYNNEI in the germline V gene. The length of the CDR3 is 14 residues. Trimming pared 6 bases from V and 3 bases from J, leaving 13 bases between. The CDR3 reads CASRPGVLTDTQYF. As DNA, the CDR3 is TGTGCCAGCAGACCAGGGGTTTTGACAGATACGCAGTATTTT.

Only a few counts were recorded for this clonotype. The rearrangement links TRBV7-2 to TRBJ1-5; 7 positions match TRBD1. The CDR3 length is 15 residues. Per the germline V gene, CDR1 is SGHTA and CDR2 is FQGNSA. With 2 bases clipped from V and 4 bases from J, the junction kept 5 bases outside the gene matches. The CDR3 DNA sequence: TGTGCCAGCAGCTTACGGACAGGTTGGAATCAGCCCCAGCATTTT. Protein: CASSLRTGWNQPQHF.

The V gene is TRBV7-9, the J gene TRBJ2-1, with 7 positions matching TRBD2. CDR1 and CDR2 from the germline V gene are SEHNR and FQNEAQ (reference sequence). With V trimmed by 1 base and J by 4 bases, 7 bases remained unmatched. The CDR3 has 16 amino acids. Here the CDR3 DNA reads TGTGCCAGCAGCTTAGGGGCGGGGGTCCAATACAATGAGCAGTTCTTC. This gives the protein CASSLGAGVQYNEQFF.

This clonotype occurred once. The V gene is TRBV5-5, the J gene TRBJ1-1; D unresolved. The germline V gene has CDR1 SGHKS and CDR2 YYEKEE (reference sequence). The CDR3 consists of 14 residues. Trimming cost V 0 bases and J 5 bases, with 11 bases left between them. The CDR3 DNA is TGTGCCAGCAGCTTGGAGCAGGATTCAACTGAAGCTTTCTTT. As protein: CASSLEQDSTEAFF.

In its sample, this clonotype was seen a few times. V and J are TRBV15 and TRBJ1-2; a possible D gene is TRBD1 (6 bases). CDR1 and CDR2 (germline): LNHNV, YYDKDF (reference sequence). Trimming pared 0 bases from V and 0 bases from J, leaving 17 bases between. The CDR3 consists of 18 residues. CDR3 nucleotide sequence: TGTGCCACCAGCAGAGATCGTTCAGGGGCGGTAGCTAACTATGGCTACACCTTC. Amino acids: CATSRDRSGAVANYGYTF.

In nucleotides, the CDR3 is TGCAGTGCTAGACAGGGGGCAAACACCATATATTTT. It yields the protein CSARQGANTIYF. The rearrangement uses TRBV20-1 and TRBJ1-3; 8 bases agree with TRBD1. This CDR3 is 12 amino acids long. Trimming took 2 bases from V and 6 from J; bases not matched to a gene: 0. Germline values: CDR1 DFQATT, CDR2 SNEGSKA (reference sequence).

This clonotype has only a few counts. V is TRBV5-1 and J is TRBJ2-5, with D possibly matching TRBD1 (6 bases). Gene TRBJ2-7 matches the end of the DNA better, so the J call may be wrong. This CDR3 has 16 amino acids. The V gene's germline CDR1 is SGHRS and CDR2 YFSETQ. The CDR3 bases are TGCGCCAGCAGCCCCTACTACAGGGCGAAGGGCTACGAGCAGTACTTC. It translates to CASSPYYRAKGYEQYF.

Worth noting for this clonotype: This could be a read error, since a much larger clone is one nucleotide away. The chain links TRBV7-2 to TRBJ2-3, with 9 bases that match TRBD1. The CDR3 totals 14 residues. From germline, CDR1 is SGHTA and CDR2 FQGNSA. DNA for the CDR3: TGTGCCAACAGCTTCGGACAGGGGACGGATACGCAGTATTTT. It is translated as CANSFGQGTDTQYF.

This clonotype has at least ten counts. The chain carries TRBV12-3 or TRBV12-4 and TRBJ2-7, with D unresolved. Trimming took 0 bases from V and 7 from J, leaving 10 bases between them. This CDR3 comprises 13 residues. This CDR3 reads CASSLALGSEQYF. The CDR3 DNA is TGTGCCAGCAGTTTAGCGCTGGGATCAGAGCAGTACTTC.